Sequencing of this TCR beta chain was carried out in a study of T cell repertoires in cytomegalovirus infection. Background on the study: Public TCR beta signatures were indicative of both CMV infection and a matching HLA type.

Each CDR3 protein gets one entry after TCRdb re-called the reads with MiXCR. The profile shows about 570,000 distinct CDR3 sequences, roughly 42% of them singletons. Details on this clonotype: Its specificity is not known.

The germline gives CDR1 MNHNS, CDR2 SASEGT. The CDR3 contains 16 residues. The J segment lost 6 bases and the V segment lost 7 bases, leaving 15 bases of the junction unmatched. V usage is TRBV6-1 and J usage is TRBJ1-5; 7 bases map to TRBD1. The sequenced sample was cultured PBMCs, obtained from culture after CMV antigen stimulation. The clonotype was recovered from a human donor in good health (CMV status not recorded). Some clones in this sample may be carry-over from other donors' samples. CDR3 region: CASILSRDRVFQPQHF. DNA of the CDR3: TGTGCCAGCATCCTAAGCCGGGACAGAGTCTTTCAGCCCCAGCATTTT.